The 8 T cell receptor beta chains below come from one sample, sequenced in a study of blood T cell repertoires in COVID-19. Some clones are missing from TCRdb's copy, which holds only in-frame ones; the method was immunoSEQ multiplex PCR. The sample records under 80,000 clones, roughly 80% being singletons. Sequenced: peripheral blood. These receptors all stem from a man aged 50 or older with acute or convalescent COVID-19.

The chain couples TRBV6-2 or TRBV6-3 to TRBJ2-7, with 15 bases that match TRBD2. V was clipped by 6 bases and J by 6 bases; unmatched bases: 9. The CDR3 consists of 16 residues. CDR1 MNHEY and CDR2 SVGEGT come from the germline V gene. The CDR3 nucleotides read TGTGCCAGCAGCCGAGGACTAGCGGGAGGGGCCCGCGAGCAGTACTTC. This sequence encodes CASSRGLAGGAREQYF.

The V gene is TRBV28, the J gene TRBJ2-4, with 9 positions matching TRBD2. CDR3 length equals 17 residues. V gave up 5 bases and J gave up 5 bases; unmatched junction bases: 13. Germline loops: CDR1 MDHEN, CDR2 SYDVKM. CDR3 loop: CASSPFTSGRHQNIQYF. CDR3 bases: TGTGCCAGCAGTCCTTTTACTAGCGGGCGCCATCAAAACATTCAGTACTTC.

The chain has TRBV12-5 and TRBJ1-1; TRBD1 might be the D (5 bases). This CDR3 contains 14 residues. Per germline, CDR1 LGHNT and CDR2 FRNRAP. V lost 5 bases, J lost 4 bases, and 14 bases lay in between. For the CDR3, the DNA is TGTGCTAGTGGTCTCGAGGGGACTATCACTGAAGCTTTCTTT. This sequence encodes CASGLEGTITEAFF.

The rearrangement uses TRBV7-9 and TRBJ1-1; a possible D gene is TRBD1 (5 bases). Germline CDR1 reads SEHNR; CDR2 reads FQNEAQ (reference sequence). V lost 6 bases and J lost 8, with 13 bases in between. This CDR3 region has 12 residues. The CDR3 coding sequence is TGTGCCAGCAGGGACATTGGCTGGGAAGCTTTCTTT. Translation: CASRDIGWEAFF.

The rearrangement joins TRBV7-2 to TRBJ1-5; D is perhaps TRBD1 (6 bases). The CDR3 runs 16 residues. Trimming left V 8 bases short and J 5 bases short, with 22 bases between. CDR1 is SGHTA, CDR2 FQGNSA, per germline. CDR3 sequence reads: CASGKRGQPNDQPQHF. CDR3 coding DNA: TGTGCCAGCGGAAAAAGAGGACAGCCAAACGATCAGCCCCAGCATTTT.

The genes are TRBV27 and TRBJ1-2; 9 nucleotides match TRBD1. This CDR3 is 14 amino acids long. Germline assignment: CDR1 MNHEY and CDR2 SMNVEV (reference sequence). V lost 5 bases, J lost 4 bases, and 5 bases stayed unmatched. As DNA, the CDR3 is TGTGCCAGCAGTAGTAGGACAGGGGCCTATGGCTACACCTTC. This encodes CASSSRTGAYGYTF.

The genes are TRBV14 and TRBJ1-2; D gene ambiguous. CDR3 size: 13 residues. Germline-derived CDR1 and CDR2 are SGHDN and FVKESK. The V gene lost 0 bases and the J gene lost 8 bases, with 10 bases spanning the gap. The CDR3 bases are TGTGCCAGCAGCCAAGACCTTGGGAGAGGCTACACCTTC. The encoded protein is CASSQDLGRGYTF.

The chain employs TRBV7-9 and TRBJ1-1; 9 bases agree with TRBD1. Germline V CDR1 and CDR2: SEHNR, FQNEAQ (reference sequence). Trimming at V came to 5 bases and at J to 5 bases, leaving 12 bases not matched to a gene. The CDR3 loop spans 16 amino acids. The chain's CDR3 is CASSSRSGQGRTEAFF. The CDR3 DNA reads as TGTGCCAGCAGCAGTAGATCGGGACAGGGAAGAACTGAAGCTTTCTTT.